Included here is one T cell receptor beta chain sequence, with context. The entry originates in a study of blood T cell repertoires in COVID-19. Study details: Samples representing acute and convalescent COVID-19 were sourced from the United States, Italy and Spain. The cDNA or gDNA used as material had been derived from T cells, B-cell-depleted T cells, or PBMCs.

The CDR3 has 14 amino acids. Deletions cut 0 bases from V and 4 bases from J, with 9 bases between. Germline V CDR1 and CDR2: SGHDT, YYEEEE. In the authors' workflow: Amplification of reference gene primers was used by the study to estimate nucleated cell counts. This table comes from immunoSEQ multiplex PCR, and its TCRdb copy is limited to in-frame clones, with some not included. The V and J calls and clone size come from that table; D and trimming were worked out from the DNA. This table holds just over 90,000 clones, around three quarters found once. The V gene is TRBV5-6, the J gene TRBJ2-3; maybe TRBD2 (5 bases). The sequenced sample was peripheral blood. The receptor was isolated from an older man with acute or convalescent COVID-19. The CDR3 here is CASSLERFSDTQYF. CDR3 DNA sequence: TGTGCCAGCAGCTTGGAGCGGTTCTCAGATACGCAGTATTTT. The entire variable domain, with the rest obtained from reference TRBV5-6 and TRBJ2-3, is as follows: DAGVTQSPTHLIKTRGQQVTLRCSPKSGHDTVSWYQQALGQGPQFIFQYYEEEERQRGNFPDRFSGHQFPNYSSELNVNALLLGDSALYLCASSLERFSDTQYFGPGTRLTVL.